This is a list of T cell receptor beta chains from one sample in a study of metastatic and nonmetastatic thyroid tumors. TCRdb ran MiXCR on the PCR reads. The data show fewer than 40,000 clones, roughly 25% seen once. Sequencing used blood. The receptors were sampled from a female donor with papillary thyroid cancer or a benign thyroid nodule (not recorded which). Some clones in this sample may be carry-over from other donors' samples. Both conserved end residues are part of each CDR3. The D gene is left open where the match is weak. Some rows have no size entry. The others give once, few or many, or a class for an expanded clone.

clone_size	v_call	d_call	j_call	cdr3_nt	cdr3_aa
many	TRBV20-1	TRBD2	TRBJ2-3	TGCAGTGCTAGTATACCTAGCGGGACAGATACGCAGTATTTT	CSASIPSGTDTQYF
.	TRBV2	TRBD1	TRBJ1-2	TGTGCCAGCAGTCGACAGGGTGACTATGGCTACACCTTC	CASSRQGDYGYTF
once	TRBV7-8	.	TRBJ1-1	TGTGACAGCAGCGCCAGGGAACCCACGGGGACTGAAGCTTTCTTT	CDSSAREPTGTEAFF
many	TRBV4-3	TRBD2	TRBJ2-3	TGCGCCAGCAGCCCCTCTCTAGCGGACACAGATACGCAGTATTTT	CASSPSLADTDTQYF
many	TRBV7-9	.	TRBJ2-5	TGTGCCAGCAGCTCGTACCAAGAGACCCAGTACTTC	CASSSYQETQYF
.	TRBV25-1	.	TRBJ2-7	TGTGCCAGCAGGGTGGGCGGGGACGCCTATGAGCAGTACTTC	CASRVGGDAYEQYF
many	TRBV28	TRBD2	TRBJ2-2	TGTGCCAGCAGTCTAGCGGGGATGAACACCGGGGAGCTGTTTTTT	CASSLAGMNTGELFF
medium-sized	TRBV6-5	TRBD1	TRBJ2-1	TGTGCCAGCAGTTCCTCTTTTGGGGACAGGGGGGTCAATGAGCAGTTCTTC	CASSSSFGDRGVNEQFF
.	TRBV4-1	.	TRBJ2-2	TGCGCCAACAGCCAAGCTATTGGAGTGGTCACCGGGGATCTGTTTTTT	CANSQAIGVVTGDLFF
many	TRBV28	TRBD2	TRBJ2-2	TGTGCCAGCAGTTTATGGGGGGAGGGGTTGGGCACCGGGGAGCTGTTTTTT	CASSLWGEGLGTGELFF
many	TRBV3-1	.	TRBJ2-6	TGTGCCAGCAGCCCATCCCCGACAAACCCCTTTTCTGGGGCCAACGTCCTGACTTTC	CASSPSPTNPFSGANVLTF
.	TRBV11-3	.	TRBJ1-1	TGTGCCAGCAGCTTAGTTCCAGGGCTGGAAGCTTTCTTT	CASSLVPGLEAFF
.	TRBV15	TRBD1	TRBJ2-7	TGTGCCACCAGCCCAGCCGGGACAGGGAACTACGAGCAGTACTTC	CATSPAGTGNYEQYF